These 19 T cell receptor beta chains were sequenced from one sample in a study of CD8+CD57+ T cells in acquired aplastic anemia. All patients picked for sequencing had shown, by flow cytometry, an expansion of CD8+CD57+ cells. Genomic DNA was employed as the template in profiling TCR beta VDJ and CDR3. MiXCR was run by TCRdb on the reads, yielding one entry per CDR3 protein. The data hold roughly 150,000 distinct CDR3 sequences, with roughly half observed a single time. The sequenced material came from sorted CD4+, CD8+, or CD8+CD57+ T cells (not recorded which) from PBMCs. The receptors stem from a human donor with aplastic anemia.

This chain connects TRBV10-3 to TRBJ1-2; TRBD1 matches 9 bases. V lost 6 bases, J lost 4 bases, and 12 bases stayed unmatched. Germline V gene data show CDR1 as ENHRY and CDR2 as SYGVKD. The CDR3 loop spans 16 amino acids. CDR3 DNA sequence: TGTGCCATCAGCCTACAAAGACAGGGGGGCAGCTATGGCTACACCTTC. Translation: CAISLQRQGGSYGYTF.

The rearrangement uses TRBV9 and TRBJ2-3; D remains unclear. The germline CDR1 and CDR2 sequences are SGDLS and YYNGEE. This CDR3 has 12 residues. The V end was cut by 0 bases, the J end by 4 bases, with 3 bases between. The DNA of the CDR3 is TGTGCCAGCAGCGTAGAAGCAGATACGCAGTATTTT. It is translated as CASSVEADTQYF.

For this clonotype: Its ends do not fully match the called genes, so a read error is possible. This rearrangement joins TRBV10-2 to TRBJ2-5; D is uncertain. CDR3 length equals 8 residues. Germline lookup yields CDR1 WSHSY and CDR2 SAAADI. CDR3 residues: CAIQSQYF. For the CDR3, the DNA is TGTGCCATCCAATCCCAGTACTTC.

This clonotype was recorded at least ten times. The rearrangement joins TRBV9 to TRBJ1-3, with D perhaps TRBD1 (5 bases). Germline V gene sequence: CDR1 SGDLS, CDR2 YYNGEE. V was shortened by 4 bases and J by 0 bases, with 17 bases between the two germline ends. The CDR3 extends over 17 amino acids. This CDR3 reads CASSTTFGHHSGNTIYF. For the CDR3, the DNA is TGTGCCAGCAGCACAACGTTCGGACACCACTCTGGAAACACCATATATTTT.

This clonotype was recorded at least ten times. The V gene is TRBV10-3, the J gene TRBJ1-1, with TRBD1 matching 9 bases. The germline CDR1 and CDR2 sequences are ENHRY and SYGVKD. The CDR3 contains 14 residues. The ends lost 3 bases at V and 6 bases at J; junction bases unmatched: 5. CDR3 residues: CAISDGTGRAEAFF. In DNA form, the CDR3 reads TGTGCCATCAGTGACGGGACAGGGAGGGCTGAAGCTTTCTTT.

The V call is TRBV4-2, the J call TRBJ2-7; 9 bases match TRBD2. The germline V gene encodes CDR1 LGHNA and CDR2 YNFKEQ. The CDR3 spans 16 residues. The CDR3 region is CAGSRGGERGAYEQYV. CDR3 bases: TGTGCCGGCAGCCGCGGAGGGGAGCGGGGGGCCTACGAGCAGTACGTC.

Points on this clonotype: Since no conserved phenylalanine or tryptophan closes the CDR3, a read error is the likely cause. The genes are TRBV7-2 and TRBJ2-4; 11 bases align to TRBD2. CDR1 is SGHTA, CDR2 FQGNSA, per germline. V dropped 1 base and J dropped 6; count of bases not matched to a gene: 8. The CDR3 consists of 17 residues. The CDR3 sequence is CASSLGPSGGPGNIQYL. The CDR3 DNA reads TGTGCCAGCAGCTTAGGGCCTAGCGGGGGGCCCGGAAACATTCAGTACCTC.

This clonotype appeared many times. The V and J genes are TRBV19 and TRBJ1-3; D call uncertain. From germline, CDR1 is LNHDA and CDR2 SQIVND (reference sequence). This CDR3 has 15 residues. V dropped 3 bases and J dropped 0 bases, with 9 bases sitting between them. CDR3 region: CASSIATSSGNTIYF. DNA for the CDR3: TGTGCCAGTAGTATCGCCACGAGCTCTGGAAACACCATATATTTT.

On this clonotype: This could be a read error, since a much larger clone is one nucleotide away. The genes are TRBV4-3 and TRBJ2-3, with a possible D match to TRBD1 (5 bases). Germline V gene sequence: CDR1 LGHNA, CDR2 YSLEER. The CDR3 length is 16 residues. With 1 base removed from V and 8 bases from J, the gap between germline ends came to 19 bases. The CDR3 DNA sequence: TGCGCCAGCAGCCAAGGAGTCCTGACAGCCCCAGGTACGCAGTATTTT. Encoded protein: CASSQGVLTAPGTQYF.

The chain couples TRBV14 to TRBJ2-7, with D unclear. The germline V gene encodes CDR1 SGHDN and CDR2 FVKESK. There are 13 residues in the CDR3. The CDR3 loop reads CASSQSPSYERYV. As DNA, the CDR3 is TGTGCCAGCAGCCAATCCCCCTCCTACGAGCGGTACGTC.

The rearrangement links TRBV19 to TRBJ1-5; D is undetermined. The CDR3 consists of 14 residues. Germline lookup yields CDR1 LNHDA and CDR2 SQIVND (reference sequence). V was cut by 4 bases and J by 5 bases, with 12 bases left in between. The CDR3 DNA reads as TGTGCCAGTAGTACACGCGGTTTTGATCAGCCCCAGCATTTT. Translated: CASSTRGFDQPQHF.

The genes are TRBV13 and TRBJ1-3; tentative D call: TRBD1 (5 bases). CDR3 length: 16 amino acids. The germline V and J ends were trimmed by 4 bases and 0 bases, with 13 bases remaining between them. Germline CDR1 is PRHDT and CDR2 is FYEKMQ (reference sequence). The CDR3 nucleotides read TGTGCCAGCAGCTACGGGACTGTGAGCTCTGGAAACACCATATATTTT. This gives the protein CASSYGTVSSGNTIYF.

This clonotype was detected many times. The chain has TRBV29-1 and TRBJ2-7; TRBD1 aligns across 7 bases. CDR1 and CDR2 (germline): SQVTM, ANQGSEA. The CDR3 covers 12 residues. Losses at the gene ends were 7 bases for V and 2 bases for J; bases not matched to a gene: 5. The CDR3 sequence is CSAGTVPYEQYF. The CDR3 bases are TGCAGCGCAGGGACAGTCCCCTACGAGCAGTACTTC.

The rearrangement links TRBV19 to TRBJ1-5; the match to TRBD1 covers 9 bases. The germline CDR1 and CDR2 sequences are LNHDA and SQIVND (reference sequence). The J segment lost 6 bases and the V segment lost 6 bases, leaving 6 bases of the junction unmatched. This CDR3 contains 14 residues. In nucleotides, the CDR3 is TGTGCCAGTAGCCCAGGGACAGGGAGTCAGCCCCAGCATTTT. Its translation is CASSPGTGSQPQHF.

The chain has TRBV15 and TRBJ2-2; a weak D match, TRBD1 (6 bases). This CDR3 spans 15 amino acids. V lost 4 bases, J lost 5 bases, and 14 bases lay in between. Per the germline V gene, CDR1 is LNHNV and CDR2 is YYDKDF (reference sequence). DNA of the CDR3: TGTGCCACCAGCACCTTGGGGGCGCGAACCGGGGAGCTGTTTTTT. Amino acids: CATSTLGARTGELFF.

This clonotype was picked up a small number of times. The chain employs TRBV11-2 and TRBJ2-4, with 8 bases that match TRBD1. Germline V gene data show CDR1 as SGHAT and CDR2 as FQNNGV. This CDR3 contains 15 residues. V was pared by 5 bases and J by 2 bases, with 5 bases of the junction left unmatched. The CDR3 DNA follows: TGTGCCAGCAGCGCAGGGGGCGAGACCAAAAACATTCAGTACTTC. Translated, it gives CASSAGGETKNIQYF.

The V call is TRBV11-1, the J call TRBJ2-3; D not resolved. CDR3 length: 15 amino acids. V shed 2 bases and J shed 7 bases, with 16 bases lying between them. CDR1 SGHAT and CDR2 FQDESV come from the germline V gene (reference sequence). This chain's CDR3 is CASSLNSGLTNTQYF. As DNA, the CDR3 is TGTGCCAGCAGCTTAAATTCCGGCCTCACGAATACGCAGTATTTT.

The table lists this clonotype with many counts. DNA of the CDR3: TGTGCCAGCAGCAAACAGGGTGGTGAGCTGTTTTTT. Protein product: CASSKQGGELFF. This chain links TRBV7-6 with TRBJ2-2; tentatively, D is TRBD1 (6 bases). The germline gives CDR1 SGHVS, CDR2 FNYEAQ. Trimming pared 5 bases from V and 11 bases from J, leaving 12 bases between. This CDR3 has 12 residues.

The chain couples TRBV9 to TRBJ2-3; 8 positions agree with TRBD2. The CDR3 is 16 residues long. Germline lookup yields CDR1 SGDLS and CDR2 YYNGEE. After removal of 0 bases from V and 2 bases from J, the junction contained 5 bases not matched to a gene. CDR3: CASSVGAGAFTDTQYF. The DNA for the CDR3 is TGTGCCAGCAGCGTAGGAGCGGGGGCCTTCACAGATACGCAGTATTTT. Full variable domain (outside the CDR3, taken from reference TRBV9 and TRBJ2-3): DSGVTQTPKHLITATGQRVTLRCSPRSGDLSVYWYQQSLDQGLQFLIQYYNGEERAKGNILERFSAQQFPDLHSELNLSSLELGDSALYFCASSVGAGAFTDTQYFGPGTRLTVL.